This TCR beta chain was recorded in a study of blood T cells in healthy people across ages. General study points: Measured against age, TCR beta diversity per million T cells decreased in a roughly linear manner.

CDR1 and CDR2 (germline): MNHEY, SVGAGI. There are 13 residues in the CDR3. The V gene lost 6 bases and the J gene lost 4 bases, with 12 bases spanning the gap. As concerns this clonotype: As yet, its antigen is unknown.

A second PCR of 7 to 11 cycles used a sample-barcoded 5' primer and a J-beta primer mix. TCRdb reprocessed the 5' RACE reads with MiXCR, giving one entry per CDR3 protein. Among 1.5 million to 1.8 million distinct CDR3 sequences listed, roughly 43% were seen once. The sample comprised blood. This TCR was sampled from a woman younger than 35 in good health. V and J are TRBV6-5 and TRBJ1-1, with unresolved D. The chain's CDR3 is CASSRGSGTEAFF. The CDR3 region has the DNA TGTGCCAGCAGCCGGGGATCGGGCACTGAAGCTTTCTTT.